This TCR beta chain was obtained from a study of response to subunit inactivated influenza vaccine. Study-wide results and caveats: New T cells are recruited in small numbers by each seasonal influenza vaccination, according to the authors' suggestion.

The CDR3 has 15 amino acids. Losses at the gene ends were 0 bases for V and 3 bases for J; bases not matched to a gene: 0. Germline-derived CDR1 and CDR2 are SGHRS and YFSETQ. This clonotype came up many times. What it binds is not known. TCRdb called the RT-PCR reads again in MiXCR, with one record for every CDR3 protein. The data contain fewer than 550,000 distinct CDR3 sequences, roughly 27% of them singletons. The genes are TRBV5-1 and TRBJ2-1; 10 nucleotides align to TRBD1. The sequence came from a man in his fifties or sixties who received an inactivated influenza vaccine. Material: CD4+ T cells sorted from PBMCs, obtained 5 days after vaccination. CDR3 loop: CASSLGTGGYNEQFF. CDR3 DNA: TGCGCCAGCAGCTTGGGGACAGGGGGCTACAATGAGCAGTTCTTC.